The rows below give T cell receptor beta chains drawn from one sample of a study of molecular identifiers for immune sequencing clone quantification. TCRdb processed the PCR reads anew with MiXCR; each CDR3 protein has one entry. The table records 600,000 to 650,000 distinct CDR3 sequences, approximately 20% of them present only once. Sequencing was performed on naive CD8+ T cells from blood, with Jurkat cell RNA spiked in. Source of these receptors: a human donor in good health. Some libraries in this study had Jurkat cell RNA spiked in. The CDR3 runs from the conserved cysteine through the conserved F or W. The order of the fields is D gene, clone size, CDR3 length, V gene, J gene, CDR3 DNA, CDR3 protein. D genes are given only for firm matches. Some rows mark clone size as missing; the rest say once, few, many or name a class of expanded clone.

TRBD2,many,17,TRBV4-1,TRBJ2-3,TGCGCCAGCAGCCAATCGCTAGCGGGGGGACCTACAGATACGCAGTATTTT,CASSQSLAGGPTDTQYF
-,many,13,TRBV29-1,TRBJ2-2,TGCAGCGTGCCGACATTAGGACAGGGGGAGCTGTTTTTT,CSVPTLGQGELFF
-,many,14,TRBV28,TRBJ2-5,TGTGCCAGCAGAGACCCAGGGGTCCAAGAGACCCAGTACTTC,CASRDPGVQETQYF
-,-,15,TRBV11-2,TRBJ2-5,TGTGCCAGCAGCTCACTAGGGGGGATACATGAGACCCAGTACTTC,CASSSLGGIHETQYF
-,-,14,TRBV10-3,TRBJ2-3,TGTGCCATCAGTGACCCCCCGAGCACAGATACGCAGTATTTT,CAISDPPSTDTQYF
-,-,17,TRBV14,TRBJ2-5,TGTGCCATCAGCCAAGCTTTCGGGGGCTCTCTCCAAGAGACCCAGTACTTC,CAISQAFGGSLQETQYF
TRBD2,-,14,TRBV27,TRBJ2-7,TGTGCCAGTGGACTAGCGGGGCCTTTCTACGAGCAGTACTTC,CASGLAGPFYEQYF
-,many,13,TRBV12-3/TRBV12-4,TRBJ2-3,TGTGCCAGCAGAGGGGACAACCTTTTGACGCAGTATTTT,CASRGDNLLTQYF
-,once,14,TRBV19,TRBJ1-5,TGTGCCAGTAATCCCGGAACGCCGTTCGAGTCCCAGCATTTT,CASNPGTPFESQHF
-,many,13,TRBV21-1,TRBJ2-5,TGTGCCAGCAGCATAGCGGGACGAGAGACCCAGTACTTC,CASSIAGRETQYF
-,few,15,TRBV19,TRBJ2-7,TGTGCCAGTAGTATGAATGGCAGGGAATCCTACGAGCAGTACTTC,CASSMNGRESYEQYF
TRBD2,-,17,TRBV7-9,TRBJ2-1,TGTGCCAGCAGCTTAAATCTAGCGGGAGGGCCCGGGGATGAGCAGTTCTTC,CASSLNLAGGPGDEQFF
TRBD1,-,15,TRBV3-1,TRBJ2-7,TGTGCCAGCAGCCGACGGGGACAGGGGGCCCTCGAGCAGTACTTC,CASSRRGQGALEQYF
-,many,17,TRBV4-3,TRBJ2-3,TGCGCCAGCAGCCAAGATATATCACAGGGAATCACAGATACGCAGTATTTT,CASSQDISQGITDTQYF
-,-,16,TRBV4-3,TRBJ2-7,TGCGCCAGCAGCCAATCGCGTACAGGGATGGAGTACGAGCAGTACTTC,CASSQSRTGMEYEQYF
-,many,13,TRBV18,TRBJ2-7,TGTGCCAGCTCGGAGGGCGTCCGCTACGAGCAGTACTTC,CASSEGVRYEQYF
-,few,14,TRBV7-9,TRBJ2-1,TGTGCCAGCAGCTTACCGGGGGGCTGGAATGAGCAGTTCTTC,CASSLPGGWNEQFF
-,-,13,TRBV20-1,TRBJ2-7,TGCAGTGCTACTCCGGGACTCTCCTACGAGCAGTACTTC,CSATPGLSYEQYF
-,-,16,TRBV19,TRBJ2-2,TGTGCCAGCAAAAGTACAGACTACCTTAACACCGGGGAGCTGTTTTTT,CASKSTDYLNTGELFF
-,-,15,TRBV2,TRBJ1-6,TGTGCCAGCAGTGACCTAGGGGTCGTATCTTCACCCCTCCACTTT,CASSDLGVVSSPLHF
TRBD2,many,16,TRBV5-4,TRBJ2-3,TGTGCCAGCAGCCTGAGCGGGGGGGGTGCCACAGATACGCAGTATTTT,CASSLSGGGATDTQYF
-,-,12,TRBV6-2/TRBV6-3,TRBJ2-7,TGTGCCAACAGCAGGACCTCGTACGAGCAGTACTTC,CANSRTSYEQYF
-,-,15,TRBV7-9,TRBJ2-7,TGTGCCAGCAGCTTAGTAATAGGGACAACCTACGAGCAGTACTTC,CASSLVIGTTYEQYF
-,few,15,TRBV7-6,TRBJ2-2,TGTGCCAGCAGCCCCTGGGGGACTCCGAACGGGGAGCTGTTTTTT,CASSPWGTPNGELFF
-,many,14,TRBV6-5,TRBJ2-7,TGTGCCAGCAGTCCGTTCGGGACGGACTACGAGCAGTACTTC,CASSPFGTDYEQYF
-,many,12,TRBV29-1,TRBJ2-2,TGCAGCGTTCAGGAGGCCACCGGGGAGCTGTTTTTT,CSVQEATGELFF
TRBD2,few,17,TRBV28,TRBJ2-2,TGTGCCAGCAGTAGACCGGGACTACAGGCGAACACCGGGGAGCTGTTTTTT,CASSRPGLQANTGELFF
-,many,11,TRBV7-2,TRBJ1-2,TGTGCCAGCAGCTCCATTTTTGGCTACACCTTC,CASSSIFGYTF
-,few,15,TRBV11-3,TRBJ2-2,TGTGCCAGCAGCTTAGGCGCAGGGAGCGCCGGGGAGCTGTTTTTT,CASSLGAGSAGELFF
-,-,15,TRBV3-1,TRBJ2-7,TGTGCCAGCAGCCAAGTTCGGGGGCACTCCTACGAGCAGTACTTC,CASSQVRGHSYEQYF
-,many,17,TRBV4-1,TRBJ2-7,TGCGCCAGCAGCCAAGATCTCTTAACGGGTCTGGGGTACGAGCAGTACTTC,CASSQDLLTGLGYEQYF
-,-,13,TRBV6-2/TRBV6-3,TRBJ2-5,TGTGCCGGCAGCCAGGGTGGGTGGGAGACCCAGTACTTC,CAGSQGGWETQYF
-,many,16,TRBV6-5,TRBJ1-4,TGTGCCAGCAGTTACGCGGCTGACGCAACTAATGAAAAACTGTTTTTT,CASSYAADATNEKLFF
-,few,11,TRBV6-2/TRBV6-3,TRBJ1-2,TGTGCCAGCGGCCAGAACTATGGCTACACCTTC,CASGQNYGYTF
-,many,12,TRBV20-1,TRBJ2-7,TGCAGTGCTACACTACAGGGTGACGAGCAGTACTTC,CSATLQGDEQYF
-,few,11,TRBV27,TRBJ2-3,TGTGCCAGCAGTTCCGTCGGACAGCAGTATTTT,CASSSVGQQYF
-,many,12,TRBV19,TRBJ1-2,TGTGCCAGTACCGCGACTGCCTATGGCTACACCTTC,CASTATAYGYTF
-,many,12,TRBV14,TRBJ2-1,TGTGCCAGCAGCCAGGTCCTGGATGAGCAGTTCTTC,CASSQVLDEQFF
TRBD2,few,18,TRBV12-3/TRBV12-4,TRBJ2-7,TGTGCCAGCAGCGGAGTAGAGACTAGCGGGACCTCAACCTACGAGCAGTACTTC,CASSGVETSGTSTYEQYF
TRBD1,-,14,TRBV2,TRBJ2-1,TGTGCCAGCAGGCAAGGACAGGGGGTTTCTGAGCAGTTCTTC,CASRQGQGVSEQFF
TRBD1,many,14,TRBV20-1,TRBJ1-5,TGCAGTGCTCCACCAGACAGGGGCAATCAGCCCCAGCATTTT,CSAPPDRGNQPQHF
TRBD1,many,15,TRBV5-4,TRBJ2-7,TGTGCCAGCAGCCCCTTCGGACAGGGGACCTACGAGCAGTACTTC,CASSPFGQGTYEQYF